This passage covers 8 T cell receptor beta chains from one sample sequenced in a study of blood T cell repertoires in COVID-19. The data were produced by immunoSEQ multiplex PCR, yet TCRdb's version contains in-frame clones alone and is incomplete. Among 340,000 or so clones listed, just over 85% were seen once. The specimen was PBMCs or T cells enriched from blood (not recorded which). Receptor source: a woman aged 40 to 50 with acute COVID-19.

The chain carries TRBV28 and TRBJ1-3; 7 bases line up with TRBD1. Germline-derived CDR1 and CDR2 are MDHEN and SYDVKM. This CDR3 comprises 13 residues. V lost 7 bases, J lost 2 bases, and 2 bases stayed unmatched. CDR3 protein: CASIQGAGNTIYF. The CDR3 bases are TGTGCCAGCATCCAGGGGGCTGGAAACACCATATATTTT.

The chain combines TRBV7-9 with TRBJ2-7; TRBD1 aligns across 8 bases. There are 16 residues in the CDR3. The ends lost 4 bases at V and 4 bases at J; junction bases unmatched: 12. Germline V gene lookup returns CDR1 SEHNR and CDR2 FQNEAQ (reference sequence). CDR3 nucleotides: TGTGCCAGCAGCTCTATAGGACAGGGAGTACCTTACGAGCAGTACTTC. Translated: CASSSIGQGVPYEQYF.

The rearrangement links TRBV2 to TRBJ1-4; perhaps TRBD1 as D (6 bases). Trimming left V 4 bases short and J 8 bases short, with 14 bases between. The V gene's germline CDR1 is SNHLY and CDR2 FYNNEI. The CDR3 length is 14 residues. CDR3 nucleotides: TGTGCCAGCAGTGTTAACGGCAGGGGCGAAAAACTGTTTTTT. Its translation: CASSVNGRGEKLFF.

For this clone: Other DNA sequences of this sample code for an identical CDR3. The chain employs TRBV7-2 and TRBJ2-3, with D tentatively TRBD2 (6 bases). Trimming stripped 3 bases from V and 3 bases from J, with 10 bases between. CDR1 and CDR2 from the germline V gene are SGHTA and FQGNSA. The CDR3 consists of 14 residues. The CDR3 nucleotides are TGTGCCAGCAGCTTTAGCGGAAGAACAGATACGCAGTATTTT. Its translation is CASSFSGRTDTQYF.

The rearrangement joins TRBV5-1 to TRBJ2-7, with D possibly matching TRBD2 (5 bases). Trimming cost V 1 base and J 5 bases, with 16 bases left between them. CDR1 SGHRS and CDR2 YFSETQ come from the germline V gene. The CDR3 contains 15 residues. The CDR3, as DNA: TGCGCCAGCAGCTTGACGACTACGTCTGGCGACGAGCAGTACTTC. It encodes CASSLTTTSGDEQYF.

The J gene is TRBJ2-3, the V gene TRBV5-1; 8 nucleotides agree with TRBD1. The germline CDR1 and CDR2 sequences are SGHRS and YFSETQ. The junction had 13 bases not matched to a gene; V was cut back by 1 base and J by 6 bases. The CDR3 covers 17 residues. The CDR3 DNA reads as TGCGCCAGCAGCTTGCCAGGCAAGGACAGGGACGGGGATACGCAGTATTTT. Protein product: CASSLPGKDRDGDTQYF. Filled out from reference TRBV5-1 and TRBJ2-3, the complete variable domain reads KAGVTQTPRYLIKTRGQQVTLSCSPISGHRSVSWYQQTPGQGLQFLFEYFSETQRNKGNFPGRFSGRQFSNSRSEMNVSTLELGDSALYLCASSLPGKDRDGDTQYFGPGTRLTVL.

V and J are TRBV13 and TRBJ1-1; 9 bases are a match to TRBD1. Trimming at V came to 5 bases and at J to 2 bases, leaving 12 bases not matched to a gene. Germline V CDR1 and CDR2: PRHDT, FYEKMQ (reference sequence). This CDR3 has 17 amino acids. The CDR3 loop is CASSQIPGQGYNTEAFF. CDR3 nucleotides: TGTGCCAGCAGCCAAATACCGGGACAGGGTTACAACACTGAAGCTTTCTTT.

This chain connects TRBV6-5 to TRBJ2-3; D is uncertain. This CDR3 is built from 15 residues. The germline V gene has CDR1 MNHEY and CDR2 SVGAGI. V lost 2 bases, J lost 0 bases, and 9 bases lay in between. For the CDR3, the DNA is TGTGCCAGCAGTTACGGCGGTTCTAGCACAGATACGCAGTATTTT. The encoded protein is CASSYGGSSTDTQYF.